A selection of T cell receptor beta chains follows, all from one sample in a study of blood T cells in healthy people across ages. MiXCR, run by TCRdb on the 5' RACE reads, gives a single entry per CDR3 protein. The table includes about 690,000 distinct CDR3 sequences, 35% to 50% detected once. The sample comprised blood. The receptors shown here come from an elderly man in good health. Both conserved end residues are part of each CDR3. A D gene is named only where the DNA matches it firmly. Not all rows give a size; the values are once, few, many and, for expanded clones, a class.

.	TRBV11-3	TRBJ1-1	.	TGTGCCAGCAGTTTTTCAGGGGCGCCTGAAGCTTTCTTT	CASSFSGAPEAFF
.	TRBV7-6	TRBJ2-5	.	TGTGCTAGCAGCTTAGGGGGGAACAAAGAGACCCAGTACTTC	CASSLGGNKETQYF
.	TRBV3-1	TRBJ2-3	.	TGTGCCAGCGGGGTAAGGCGAGCGGGAGATACGCAGTATTTT	CASGVRRAGDTQYF
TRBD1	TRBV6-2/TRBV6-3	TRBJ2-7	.	TGTGCCAGCAGTGCGACCGGGACAGGGGGCTTCGAGCAGTACTTC	CASSATGTGGFEQYF
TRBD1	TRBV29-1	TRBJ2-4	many	TGCAGCGCCGGACAGGGTTCCGAAAACATTCAGTACTTC	CSAGQGSENIQYF
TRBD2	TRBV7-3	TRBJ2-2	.	TGTGCCAGCAGGGGGAAGGGACTAGCGGGAGGGCAGGACACCGGGGAGCTGTTTTTT	CASRGKGLAGGQDTGELFF
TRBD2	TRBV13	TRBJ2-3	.	TGTGCCAGCAGCCGCCAGATTGGCGGGGGTCGCACAGATACGCAGTATTTT	CASSRQIGGGRTDTQYF
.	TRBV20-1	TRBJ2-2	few	TGCAGTGCTCCGACAGAGACGAACACCGGGGAGCTGTTTTTT	CSAPTETNTGELFF
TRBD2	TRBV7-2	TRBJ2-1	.	TGTGCCAGCAGCTTAGGTGGGACTAGCGGGGGCTATGAGCAGTTCTTC	CASSLGGTSGGYEQFF
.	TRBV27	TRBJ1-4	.	TGTGCCAGCAGGGGGATCGACAGGAAAAATGAAAAACTGTTTTTT	CASRGIDRKNEKLFF
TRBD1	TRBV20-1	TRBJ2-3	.	TGCAGTGCTTTGGACAGGTACACAGATACGCAGTATTTT	CSALDRYTDTQYF
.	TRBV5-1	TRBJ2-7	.	TGCGCCAGCAACTTGGGCGGTACCTCCTACGAGCAGTACTTC	CASNLGGTSYEQYF
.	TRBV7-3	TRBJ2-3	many	TGTGCCAGCAGCCCGCAGGGCAAGGAAGGCGATACGCAGTATTTT	CASSPQGKEGDTQYF
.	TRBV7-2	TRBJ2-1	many	TGTGCCAGCAGCTTAGGAGCTTCTAGCTACAATGAGCAGTTCTTC	CASSLGASSYNEQFF
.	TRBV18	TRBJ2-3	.	TGTGCCAGCTCACCAGTTATCACCCGCACAGATACGCAGTATTTT	CASSPVITRTDTQYF
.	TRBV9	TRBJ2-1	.	TGTGCCAGCAGCTTCGGGGTCCAGGTCAATGAGCAGTTCTTC	CASSFGVQVNEQFF
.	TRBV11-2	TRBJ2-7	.	TGTGCCAGCAGCTTATCTCGGGTGAGCTCCTACGAGCAGTACTTC	CASSLSRVSSYEQYF
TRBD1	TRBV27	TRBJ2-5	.	TGTGCCAGCAGGCGGACAGGGAGCCAAGAGACCCAGTACTTC	CASRRTGSQETQYF
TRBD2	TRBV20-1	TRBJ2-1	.	TGCAGTGCTAGTAATGCAGCCCCGGGACTAGTGGACAATGAGCAGTTCTTC	CSASNAAPGLVDNEQFF
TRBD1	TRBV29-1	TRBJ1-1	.	TGCAGCGTTGCCGGACAGGGGAACACTGAAGCTTTCTTT	CSVAGQGNTEAFF
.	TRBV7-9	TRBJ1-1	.	TGTGCCAGCAGCTTGTTGGCTGGGAACACTGAAGCTTTCTTT	CASSLLAGNTEAFF
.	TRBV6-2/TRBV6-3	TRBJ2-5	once	TGTGTCAGCAGTCGAGGACGAGAGACCCAGTACTTC	CVSSRGRETQYF
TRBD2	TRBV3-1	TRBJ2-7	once	TGTGCCAGCAGCCAAGGAGCGGGAGGGAACGAGCAGTACTTC	CASSQGAGGNEQYF
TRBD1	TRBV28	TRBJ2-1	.	TGTGCCAGCAGAAAACCCGGGACAGGGGGGGATGAGCAGTTCTTC	CASRKPGTGGDEQFF
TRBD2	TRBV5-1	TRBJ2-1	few	TGCGCCAGCAGCTTGGCGGTGCTAGCGGGCAATGAGCAGTTCTTC	CASSLAVLAGNEQFF
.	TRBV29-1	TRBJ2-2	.	TGCAGCGTTGGATGGAACACCGGGGAGCTGTTTTTT	CSVGWNTGELFF
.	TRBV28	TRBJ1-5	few	TGTGCCAGCAGGTCGGTCGGGGTCGTCTTCGGCAATCAGCCCCAGCATTTT	CASRSVGVVFGNQPQHF